The clone carrying this T cell receptor beta chain was counted at least ten times. The data were obtained in a study of regulatory T cells in long-lasting Graves disease. About the study: The study enrolled newly diagnosed Graves' patients on antithyroid drugs under 3 months.

Time point meaning: newly diagnosed GD, antithyroid drugs for less than 3 months. PBMC RNA was the source of the TCR library. The germline V gene has CDR1 DFQATT and CDR2 SNEGSKA (reference sequence). After removal of 0 bases from V and 10 bases from J, the junction contained 4 bases not matched to a gene. CDR3 length equals 12 residues. Assembly of TCR beta libraries relied on iRepertoire HTBI primers together with Arm-PCR of CDR3 regions. From the multiplex PCR reads, TCRdb called clonotypes with MiXCR, one entry per CDR3 protein. This sample carries hundreds of thousands of distinct CDR3 sequences, around 16% of them seen once, and the ten largest clones take about 11%. This sample was shared with a second study, whose subject was T cells in Graves' hyperthyroidism and ophthalmopathy. As reported in that work: Subjects aged 18 to 65 presented with newly diagnosed hyperthyroidism of less than 2 months' duration. The TCR CDR3 first-round RT-PCR relied on the HTBI primer set. Classification by a 13 V-J model distinguished ophthalmopathy from stable hyperthyroidism.

The sample consisted of peripheral blood mononuclear cells (PBMCs), taken at new diagnosis, from a patient treated with antithyroid drugs. This chain connects TRBV20-1 to TRBJ2-3; 7 nucleotides agree with TRBD1. The receptor comes from a man aged 18 to 29 with Graves disease. CDR3 sequence reads: CSARDGQDPQYF. Written as DNA, the CDR3 is TGCAGTGCTAGAGACGGACAGGACCCGCAGTATTTT.